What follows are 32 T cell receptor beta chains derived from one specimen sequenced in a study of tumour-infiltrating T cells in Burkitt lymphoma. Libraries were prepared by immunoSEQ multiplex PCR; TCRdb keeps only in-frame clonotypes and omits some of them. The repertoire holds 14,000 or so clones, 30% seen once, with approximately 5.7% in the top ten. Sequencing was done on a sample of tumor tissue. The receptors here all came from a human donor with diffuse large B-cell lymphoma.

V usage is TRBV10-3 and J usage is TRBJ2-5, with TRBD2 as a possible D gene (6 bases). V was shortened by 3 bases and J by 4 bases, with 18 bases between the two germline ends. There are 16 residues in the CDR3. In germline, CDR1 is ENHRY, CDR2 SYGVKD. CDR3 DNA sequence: TGTGCCATCAGTGACCGGCGAGGAGGGTTGGGAGAGACCCAGTACTTC. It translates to CAISDRRGGLGETQYF.

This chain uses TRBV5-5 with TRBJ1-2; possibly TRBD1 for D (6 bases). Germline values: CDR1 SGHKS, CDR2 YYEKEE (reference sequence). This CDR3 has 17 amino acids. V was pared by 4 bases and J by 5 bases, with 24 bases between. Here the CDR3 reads CASSRIWGRTATYGYTF. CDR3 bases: TGTGCCAGCAGCCGGATTTGGGGTCGGACAGCGACATATGGCTACACCTTC. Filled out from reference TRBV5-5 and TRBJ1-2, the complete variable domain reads DAGVTQSPTHLIKTRGQQVTLRCSPISGHKSVSWYQQVLGQGPQFIFQYYEKEERGRGNFPDRFSARQFPNYSSELNVNALLLGDSALYLCASSRIWGRTATYGYTFGSGTRLTVV.

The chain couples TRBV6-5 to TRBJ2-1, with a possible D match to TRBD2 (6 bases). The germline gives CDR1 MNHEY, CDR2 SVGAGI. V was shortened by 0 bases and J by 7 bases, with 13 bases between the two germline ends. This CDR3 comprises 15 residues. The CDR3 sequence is CASSYSSMRGNEQFF. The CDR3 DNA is TGTGCCAGCAGTTACTCTTCGATGCGGGGTAATGAGCAGTTCTTC.

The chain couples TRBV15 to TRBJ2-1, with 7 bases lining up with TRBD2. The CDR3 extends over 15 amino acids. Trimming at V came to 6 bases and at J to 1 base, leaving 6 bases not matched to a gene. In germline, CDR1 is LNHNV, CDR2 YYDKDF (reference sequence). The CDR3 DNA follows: TGTGCCACCAGAATAGCGGGCCGTTCCTACAATGAGCAGTTCTTC. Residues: CATRIAGRSYNEQFF. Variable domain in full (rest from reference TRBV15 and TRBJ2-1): DAMVIQNPRYQVTQFGKPVTLSCSQTLNHNVMYWYQQKSSQAPKLLFHYYDKDFNNEADTPDNFQSRRPNTSFCFLDIRSPGLGDTAMYLCATRIAGRSYNEQFFGPGTRLTVL.

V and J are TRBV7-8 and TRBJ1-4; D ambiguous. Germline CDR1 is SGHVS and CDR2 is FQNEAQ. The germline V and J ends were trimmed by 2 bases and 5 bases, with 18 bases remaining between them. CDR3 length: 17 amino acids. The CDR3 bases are TGTGCCAGCAGCTTATCCCCCAGGTTGCTCAAAAATGAAAAACTGTTTTTT. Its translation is CASSLSPRLLKNEKLFF. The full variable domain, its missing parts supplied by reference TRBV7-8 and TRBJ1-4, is GAGVSQSPRYKVAKRGQDVALRCDPISGHVSLFWYQQALGQGPEFLTYFQNEAQLDKSGLPSDRFFAERPEGSVSTLKIQRTQQEDSAVYLCASSLSPRLLKNEKLFFGSGTQLSVL.

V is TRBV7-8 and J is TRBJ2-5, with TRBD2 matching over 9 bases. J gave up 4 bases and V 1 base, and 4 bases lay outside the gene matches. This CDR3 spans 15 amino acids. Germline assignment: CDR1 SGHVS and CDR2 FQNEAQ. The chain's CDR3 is CASSLGSGRGETQYF. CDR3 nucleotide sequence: TGTGCCAGCAGCTTAGGTAGCGGGAGAGGAGAGACCCAGTACTTC.

The CDR3 is CASSGGFSGTYEQYF. The DNA for the CDR3 is TGTGCCAGCAGTGGCGGCTTCAGCGGTACCTACGAGCAGTACTTC. V is TRBV6-1 and J is TRBJ2-7; weak D call: TRBD2 (5 bases). Between the trimmed V and J ends, which lost 4 bases and 2 bases, there was a span of 15 bases. The CDR3 runs 15 residues. CDR1 is MNHNS, CDR2 SASEGT, per germline.

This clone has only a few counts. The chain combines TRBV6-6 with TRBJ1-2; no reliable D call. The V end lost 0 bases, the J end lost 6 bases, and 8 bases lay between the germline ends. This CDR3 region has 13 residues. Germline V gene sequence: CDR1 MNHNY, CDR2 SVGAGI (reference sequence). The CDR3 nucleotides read TGTGCCAGCAGTTACTCGATTGGGGATGGCTACACCTTC. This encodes CASSYSIGDGYTF.

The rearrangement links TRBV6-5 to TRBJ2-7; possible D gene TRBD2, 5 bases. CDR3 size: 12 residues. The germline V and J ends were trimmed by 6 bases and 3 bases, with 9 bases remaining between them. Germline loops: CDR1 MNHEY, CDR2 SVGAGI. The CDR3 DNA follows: TGTGCCAGCAGCCACGAGGGCTACGAGCAGTACTTC. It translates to CASSHEGYEQYF.

The CDR3 is CASSPGIAGSYEQYF. The CDR3 nucleotides are TGTGCCAGCAGTCCCGGGATAGCGGGCTCCTACGAGCAGTACTTC. The rearrangement links TRBV6-6 to TRBJ2-7; TRBD2 agrees at 7 bases. The length of the CDR3 is 15 residues. The germline gives CDR1 MNHNY, CDR2 SVGAGI (reference sequence). V shed 5 bases and J 0 bases; nucleotides not matched to a gene: 7.

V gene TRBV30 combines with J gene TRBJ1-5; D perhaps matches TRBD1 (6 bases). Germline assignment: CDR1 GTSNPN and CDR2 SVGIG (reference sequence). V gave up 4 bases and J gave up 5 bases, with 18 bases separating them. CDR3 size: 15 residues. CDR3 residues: CAWTQGTGYDQPQHF. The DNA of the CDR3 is TGTGCCTGGACGCAAGGCACAGGGTATGATCAGCCCCAGCATTTT.

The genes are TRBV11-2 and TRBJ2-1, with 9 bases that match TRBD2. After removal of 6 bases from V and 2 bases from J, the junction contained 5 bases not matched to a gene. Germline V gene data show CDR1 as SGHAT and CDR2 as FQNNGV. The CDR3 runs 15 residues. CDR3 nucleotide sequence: TGTGCCAGCAGGCAACTAGCGGGTACCTACAATGAGCAGTTCTTC. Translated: CASRQLAGTYNEQFF.

As DNA, the CDR3 is TGTGCCAGCTCTCGGGAGACAGATACGCAGTATTTT. It is translated as CASSRETDTQYF. The V gene is TRBV9, the J gene TRBJ2-3, with D tentatively TRBD2 (6 bases). There are 12 residues in the CDR3. Trimming shortened V by 7 bases and J by 3 bases, and 9 bases separated the two germline ends. Germline lookup yields CDR1 SGDLS and CDR2 YYNGEE.

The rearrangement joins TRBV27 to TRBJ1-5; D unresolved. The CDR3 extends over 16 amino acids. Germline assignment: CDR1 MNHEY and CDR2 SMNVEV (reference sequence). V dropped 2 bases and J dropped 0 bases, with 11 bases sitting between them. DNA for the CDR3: TGTGCCAGCAGTTTAATGGCAATCAATAGCAATCAGCCCCAGCATTTT. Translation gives CASSLMAINSNQPQHF.

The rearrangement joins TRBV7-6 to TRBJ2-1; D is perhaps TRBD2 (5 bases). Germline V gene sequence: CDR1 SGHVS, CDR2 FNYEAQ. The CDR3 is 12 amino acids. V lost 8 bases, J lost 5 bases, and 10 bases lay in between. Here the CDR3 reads CASCPGNNEQFF. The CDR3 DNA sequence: TGTGCCAGCTGTCCGGGGAACAATGAGCAGTTCTTC.

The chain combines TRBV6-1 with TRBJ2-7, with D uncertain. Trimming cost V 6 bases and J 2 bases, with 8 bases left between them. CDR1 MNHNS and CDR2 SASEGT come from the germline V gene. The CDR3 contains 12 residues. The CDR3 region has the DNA TGTGCCAGCAGGCTAGGAACCTACGAGCAGTACTTC. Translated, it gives CASRLGTYEQYF.

The CDR3 sequence: CAISETEGVAPDTQYF. The CDR3 DNA reads TGTGCCATCAGTGAAACAGAGGGGGTTGCTCCAGATACGCAGTATTTT. The chain is built from TRBV10-3 and TRBJ2-3; a weak D match, TRBD1 (6 bases). The germline CDR1 and CDR2 sequences are ENHRY and SYGVKD. Trimming took off 3 bases at V and 4 bases at J, with 17 bases between the two ends. This CDR3 has 16 amino acids.

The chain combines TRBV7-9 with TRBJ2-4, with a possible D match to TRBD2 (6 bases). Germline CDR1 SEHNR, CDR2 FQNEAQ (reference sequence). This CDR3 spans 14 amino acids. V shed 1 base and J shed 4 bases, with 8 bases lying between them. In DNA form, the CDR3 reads TGTGCCAGCAGCTTAGTGGGACTGAAAAACATTCAGTACTTC. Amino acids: CASSLVGLKNIQYF. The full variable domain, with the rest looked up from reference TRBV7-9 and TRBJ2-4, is DTGVSQNPRHKITKRGQNVTFRCDPISEHNRLYWYRQTLGQGPEFLTYFQNEAQLEKSRLLSDRFSAERPKGSFSTLEIQRTEQGDSAMYLCASSLVGLKNIQYFGAGTRLSVL.

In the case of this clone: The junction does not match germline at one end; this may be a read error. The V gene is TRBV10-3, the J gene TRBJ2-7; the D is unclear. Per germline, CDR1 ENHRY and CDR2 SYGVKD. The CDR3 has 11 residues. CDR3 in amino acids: CASSGPSEQYF. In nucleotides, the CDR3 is TGTGCCAGCAGTGGTCCGAGCGAGCAGTACTTC.

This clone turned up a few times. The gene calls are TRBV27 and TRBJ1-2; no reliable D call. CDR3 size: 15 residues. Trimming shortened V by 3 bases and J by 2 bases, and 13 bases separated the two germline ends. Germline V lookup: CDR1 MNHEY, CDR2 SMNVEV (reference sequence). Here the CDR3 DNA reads TGTGCCAGCAGTTTGTCGGGGATGGTCAACTATGGCTACACCTTC. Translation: CASSLSGMVNYGYTF.

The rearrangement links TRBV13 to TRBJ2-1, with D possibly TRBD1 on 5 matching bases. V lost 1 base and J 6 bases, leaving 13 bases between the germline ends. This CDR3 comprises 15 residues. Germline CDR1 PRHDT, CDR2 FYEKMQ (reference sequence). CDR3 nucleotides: TGTGCCAGCAGCTTAGTAGGCAGGGTCGGCAATGAGCAGTTCTTC. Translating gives CASSLVGRVGNEQFF.

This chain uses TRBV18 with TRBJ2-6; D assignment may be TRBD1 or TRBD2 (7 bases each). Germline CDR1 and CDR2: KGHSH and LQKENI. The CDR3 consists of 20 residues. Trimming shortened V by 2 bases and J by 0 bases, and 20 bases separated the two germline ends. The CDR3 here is CASSPGVWRRGGSGANVLTF. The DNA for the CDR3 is TGTGCCAGCTCACCAGGTGTTTGGCGCAGGGGGGGCTCTGGGGCCAACGTCCTGACTTTC.

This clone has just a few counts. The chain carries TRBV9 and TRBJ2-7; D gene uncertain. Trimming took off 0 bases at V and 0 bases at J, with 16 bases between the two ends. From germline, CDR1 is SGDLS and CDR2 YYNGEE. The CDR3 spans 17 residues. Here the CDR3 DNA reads TGTGCCAGCAGCGTAGGCAGTCATAGTGAAATCTCCTACGAGCAGTACTTC. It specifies CASSVGSHSEISYEQYF.

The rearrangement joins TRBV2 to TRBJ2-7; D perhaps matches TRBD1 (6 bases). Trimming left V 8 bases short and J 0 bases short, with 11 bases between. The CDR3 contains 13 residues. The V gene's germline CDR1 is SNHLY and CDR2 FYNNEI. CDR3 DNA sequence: TGTGCCAGCGCTAGGGGGAGCTCCTACGAGCAGTACTTC. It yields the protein CASARGSSYEQYF.

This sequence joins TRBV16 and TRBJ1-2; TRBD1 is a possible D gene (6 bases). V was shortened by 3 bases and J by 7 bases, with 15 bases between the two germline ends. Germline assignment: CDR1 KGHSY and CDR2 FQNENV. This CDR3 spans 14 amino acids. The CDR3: CASSQVQGGGGYTF. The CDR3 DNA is TGTGCCAGCAGCCAGGTACAGGGCGGCGGTGGCTACACCTTC.

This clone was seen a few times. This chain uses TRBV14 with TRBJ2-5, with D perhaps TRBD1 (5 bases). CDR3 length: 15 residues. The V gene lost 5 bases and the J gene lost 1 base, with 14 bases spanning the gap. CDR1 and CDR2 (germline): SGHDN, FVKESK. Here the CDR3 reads CASSGSGNSQETQYF. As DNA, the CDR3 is TGTGCCAGCAGCGGTTCAGGGAATTCCCAAGAGACCCAGTACTTC.

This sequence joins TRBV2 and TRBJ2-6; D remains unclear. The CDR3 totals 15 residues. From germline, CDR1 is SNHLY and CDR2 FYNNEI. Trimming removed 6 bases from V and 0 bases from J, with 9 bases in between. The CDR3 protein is CASSEISSGANVLTF. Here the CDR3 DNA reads TGTGCCAGCAGCGAGATCTCCTCTGGGGCCAACGTCCTGACTTTC.

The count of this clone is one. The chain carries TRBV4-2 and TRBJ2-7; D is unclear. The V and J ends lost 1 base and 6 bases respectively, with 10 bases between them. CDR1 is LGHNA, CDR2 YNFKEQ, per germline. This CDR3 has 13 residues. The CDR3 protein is CASSQGVVSEQYF. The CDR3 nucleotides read TGTGCCAGCAGCCAAGGGGTAGTTTCCGAGCAGTACTTC.

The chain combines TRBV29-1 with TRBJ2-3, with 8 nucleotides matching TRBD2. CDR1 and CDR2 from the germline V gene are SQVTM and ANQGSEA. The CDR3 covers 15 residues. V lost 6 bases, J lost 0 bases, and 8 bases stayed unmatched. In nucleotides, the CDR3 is TGCAGCGTGGATACCGGGACTAGTAGCACAGATACGCAGTATTTT. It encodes CSVDTGTSSTDTQYF.

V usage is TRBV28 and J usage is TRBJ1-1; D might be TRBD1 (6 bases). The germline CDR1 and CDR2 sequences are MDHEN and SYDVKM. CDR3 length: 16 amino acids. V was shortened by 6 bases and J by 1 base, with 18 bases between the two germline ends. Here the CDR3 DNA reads TGTGCCAGCAGCACTAACCCAGGGACATCGAACACTGAAGCTTTCTTT. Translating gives CASSTNPGTSNTEAFF.

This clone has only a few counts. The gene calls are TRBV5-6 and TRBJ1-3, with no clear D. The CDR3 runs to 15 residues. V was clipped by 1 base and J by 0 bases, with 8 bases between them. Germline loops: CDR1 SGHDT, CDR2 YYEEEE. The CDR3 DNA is TGTGCCAGCAGCTTGATGGTGAACTCTGGAAACACCATATATTTT. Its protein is CASSLMVNSGNTIYF.

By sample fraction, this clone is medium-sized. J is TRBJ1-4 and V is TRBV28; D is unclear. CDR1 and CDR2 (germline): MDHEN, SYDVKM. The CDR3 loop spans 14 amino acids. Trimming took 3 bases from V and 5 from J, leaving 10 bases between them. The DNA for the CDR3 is TGTGCCAGCAGTTTCCGGACGCAGAATGAAAAACTGTTTTTT. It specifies CASSFRTQNEKLFF.